What follows are 3 T cell receptor beta chains derived from one specimen sequenced in a study of tumor-infiltrating lymphocytes in primary liver carcinoma. Using a constant-region primer together with ProtoScript II reverse transcriptase, TCR beta cDNA was made from around 500 ng of total RNA. Modified slightly, ARM-PCR produced TCR beta libraries over three nested multiplex PCR rounds. With TRBV1-TRBV30 forward primers and a C-beta reverse primer, the first two PCR rounds were run for roughly 10 cycles each. TCRdb reprocessed the multiplex PCR reads via MiXCR and lists one record per CDR3 protein. The table includes fewer than 150,000 distinct CDR3 sequences, roughly three fifths detected once. Co-extraction of both nucleic acids (RNA and DNA) used about 20-33 mg of unsorted bulk tissue. What was sequenced was liver tumor tissue from sampling region 1. This sample's subset: tumor region T1, superior pole. The receptors were sampled from a woman aged 55-75 years with primary liver carcinoma and hepatitis B virus infection.

About this clonotype itself: It may be a read error: a sequence one base away is much more abundant. The V gene is TRBV6-2 or TRBV6-3, the J gene TRBJ2-7; tentatively, D is TRBD1 (5 bases). Trimming took off 0 bases at V and 5 bases at J, with 14 bases between the two ends. This CDR3 spans 15 amino acids. Germline V gene lookup returns CDR1 MNHEY and CDR2 SVGEGT. CDR3 in amino acids: CASSYSDSSTNEQYF. The CDR3 region has the DNA TGTGCCAGCAGTTACTCCGACAGTTCAACCAACGAGCAGTACTTC.

Note on this clonotype: The conserved closing phenylalanine or tryptophan is absent in this CDR3, likely reflecting a read error. This sequence joins TRBV11-2 and TRBJ2-1; 8 bases are a match to TRBD2. Germline lookup yields CDR1 SGHAT and CDR2 FQNNGV. The CDR3 covers 16 residues. With V trimmed by 4 bases and J by 10 bases, 15 bases remained unmatched. The CDR3 loop is CASSSRTSGGGREQFY. CDR3 DNA sequence: TGTGCCAGCAGCTCCCGGACTAGTGGGGGCGGGAGGGAGCAGTTCTAC.

Worth noting for this clonotype: The conserved phenylalanine or tryptophan normally closing the CDR3 is absent here, so this likely arose from a read error. The chain combines TRBV29-1 with TRBJ2-5; D remains unclear. The CDR3 totals 11 residues. The germline V and J ends were trimmed by 6 bases and 4 bases, with 9 bases remaining between them. CDR1 SQVTM and CDR2 ANQGSEA come from the germline V gene. CDR3 bases: TGCAGCGTCAATTCCCGAGAGACCCAGTACTTA. Residues: CSVNSRETQYL.